Shown below are 7 T cell receptor beta chains from a single sample sequenced in a study of blood T cells in healthy people across ages. For the second PCR, which ran for roughly 7 to 11 cycles, a sample-barcoded 5' primer and a J-beta primer mix were used. One entry per CDR3 protein results from TCRdb running MiXCR on the 5' RACE reads. The repertoire has hundreds of thousands of distinct CDR3 sequences, about 32% of them found once; the top ten carry 15% to 17%. Material for sequencing was blood. Receptor source: a woman older than 75 in good health.

This clonotype has just a few counts. The chain has TRBV7-2 and TRBJ2-3; D not resolved. Germline V CDR1 and CDR2: SGHTA, FQGNSA. The V end lost 5 bases, the J end lost 4 bases, and 7 bases lay between the germline ends. The length of the CDR3 is 12 residues. CDR3 coding DNA: TGTGCCAGCAGCATTGGTCCAGATACGCAGTATTTT. It codes for CASSIGPDTQYF.

This clonotype was found many times. The rearrangement uses TRBV2 and TRBJ2-1; 11 bases match TRBD2. The V gene end was trimmed by 3 bases and the J gene end by 4 bases; junction bases not matched to a gene: 2. In germline, CDR1 is SNHLY, CDR2 FYNNEI. The length of the CDR3 is 15 residues. DNA for the CDR3: TGTGCCAGCAGTGATAGCGGGGGGGGGTACAATGAGCAGTTCTTC. Its protein product is CASSDSGGGYNEQFF. The full variable domain, in which reference TRBV2 and TRBJ2-1 provide the parts outside the CDR3, is EPEVTQTPSHQVTQMGQEVILRCVPISNHLYFYWYRQILGQKVEFLVSFYNNEISEKSEIFDDQFSVERPDGSNFTLKIRSTKLEDSAMYFCASSDSGGGYNEQFFGPGTRLTVL.

This clonotype was recorded at least ten times. The chain combines TRBV7-3 with TRBJ2-1; a weak D match, TRBD2 (5 bases). CDR3 length equals 15 residues. In germline, CDR1 is SGHTA, CDR2 FQGTGA. V shed 3 bases and J shed 2 bases, with 11 bases lying between them. The CDR3, as DNA: TGTGCCAGCAGCTTGGACTCCTTAGCCTACAATGAGCAGTTCTTC. Its protein product is CASSLDSLAYNEQFF.

Points on this clonotype: One end of the junction varies from germline; a read error may be responsible. This sequence joins TRBV7-8 and TRBJ2-1; D gene unclear. CDR1 is SGHVS, CDR2 FQNEAQ, per germline. This CDR3 contains 14 residues. CDR3 sequence (DNA): TGTGCCAGCAGCTTAGCAGGAACCTACAATGAGCTGTTCTTC. Its protein is CASSLAGTYNELFF.

The sample holds many counts of this clonotype. The chain joins TRBV9 to TRBJ1-2; 10 bases align to TRBD1. CDR3 length: 17 amino acids. Germline values: CDR1 SGDLS, CDR2 YYNGEE. After removal of 4 bases from V and 0 bases from J, the junction contained 9 bases not matched to a gene. The CDR3 is CASSPRQGTGANYGYTF. In DNA, the CDR3 is TGTGCCAGCAGCCCGAGGCAGGGGACAGGGGCTAACTATGGCTACACCTTC. Complete variable domain (other parts from reference TRBV9 and TRBJ1-2): DSGVTQTPKHLITATGQRVTLRCSPRSGDLSVYWYQQSLDQGLQFLIQYYNGEERAKGNILERFSAQQFPDLHSELNLSSLELGDSALYFCASSPRQGTGANYGYTFGSGTRLTVV.

This chain links TRBV4-2 with TRBJ2-5; D gene uncertain. Trimming removed 1 base at V and 0 bases at J, with 9 bases between. The length of the CDR3 is 15 residues. Germline values: CDR1 LGHNA, CDR2 YNFKEQ. This CDR3 reads CASSQGAGDQETQYF. In DNA form, the CDR3 reads TGTGCCAGCAGCCAAGGGGCTGGCGACCAAGAGACCCAGTACTTC.

The chain uses TRBV2 and TRBJ2-3, with 7 bases aligning to TRBD1. In germline, CDR1 is SNHLY, CDR2 FYNNEI. The CDR3 has 18 residues. The trim removed 6 bases at V and 4 bases at J, leaving 19 bases unmatched. CDR3 loop: CASRPPLAGQVKSDTQYF. As DNA, the CDR3 is TGTGCCAGCAGACCACCACTTGCAGGACAGGTCAAGTCAGATACGCAGTATTTT.